This TCR beta chain was sequenced during a study of long-term antiretroviral therapy in people with HIV. A remark on this clone: Antigen: not known.

It was version v3.0 of the immunoSEQ assay that was run at survey level. Profiling relied on immunoSEQ multiplex PCR, and the TCRdb table lists in-frame clones only, not all of them. The repertoire holds roughly 28,000 clones, with roughly 96% as singletons. Trimming took 3 bases from V and 7 from J; bases not matched to a gene: 5. The V gene's germline CDR1 is MNHNS and CDR2 SASEGT. This CDR3 has 14 residues. Study outcomes and limitations: Spans of CDR3 length were tighter for HIV repertoires than for controls. Diversity measured after ART increased yet remained under transplant donor controls. There were no data on ART adherence, viral resistance or therapy changes, a gap that limits inferences about post-ART repertoire changes.

The receptor was derived from a man aged 30 to 39 with HIV. This chain uses TRBV6-1 with TRBJ2-1, with TRBD1 identical over 8 bases. The specimen was unsorted PBMCs, collected approximately 6.1 years after starting antiretroviral therapy. In DNA form, the CDR3 reads TGTGCCAGCAGTGACAGGGGGCTCGGAAATGAGCAGTTCTTC. Amino acids: CASSDRGLGNEQFF.